One and the same sample provided the 30 T cell receptor beta chains below, sequenced in a study of monozygotic twins with inflammatory bowel disease. TCRdb reprocessed the 5' RACE reads and stores each CDR3 protein as one record, lacking DNA. This sample lists roughly 300,000 distinct CDR3 sequences; its ten largest clones have roughly 5.8%. Sequenced input: blood. The origin of the receptors is a human donor with ulcerative colitis or Crohn's disease, or a healthy co-twin of an affected twin (not recorded which).

The chain is built from TRBV5-1 and TRBJ1-1. CDR3 length equals 13 residues. CDR1 and CDR2 (germline): SGHRS, YFSETQ. The CDR3 reads CASSPNGHTEAFF.

This chain links TRBV6-2 or TRBV6-3 with TRBJ2-7; TCRdb calls TRBD2, which cannot be checked without DNA. Looked up from germline, CDR1 is MNHEY and CDR2 is SVGEGT. The CDR3 contains 16 residues. CDR3 region: CASSYPRVAGTDEQYF.

The genes are TRBV12-3 or TRBV12-4 and TRBJ1-3; absent DNA, TCRdb's TRBD1 call cannot be checked. The CDR3 length is 16 residues. CDR3 residues: CASRISYRDSGNTIYF.

The chain combines TRBV10-1 with TRBJ2-1; TCRdb selects TRBD2, and the lack of DNA leaves this call unchecked. The germline gives CDR1 WNHNN, CDR2 SYGVQD (reference sequence). This CDR3 has 14 residues. CDR3 loop: CASSEGGSKDEQFF.

CDR3 in amino acids: CASLSWGKVGTEAFF. The J gene is TRBJ1-1, the V gene TRBV2; TCRdb proposes TRBD1, but this gene call is untestable without DNA. The germline V gene encodes CDR1 SNHLY and CDR2 FYNNEI. The CDR3 length is 15 residues.

This chain uses TRBV7-2 with TRBJ1-1. This CDR3 spans 14 amino acids. Germline V CDR1 and CDR2: SGHTA, FQGNSA. The CDR3 sequence is CASSLGSPRIEAFF.

The rearrangement links TRBV4-2 to TRBJ2-5; TCRdb returns TRBD2, unconfirmable since there is no DNA. Germline V gene sequence: CDR1 LGHNA, CDR2 YNFKEQ. The CDR3 runs to 16 residues. CDR3 sequence reads: CASSQEQAGGFGTQYF.

This chain uses TRBV29-1 with TRBJ2-7; TCRdb reports TRBD1, a call that lacks DNA to check it against. CDR3 length: 14 residues. Germline loops: CDR1 SQVTM, CDR2 ANQGSEA. The CDR3 spells CSDPGDRGRDEQYF.

The chain carries TRBV20-1 and TRBJ2-5; TCRdb outputs TRBD2, but without DNA this stays unchecked. This CDR3 contains 17 residues. Germline CDR1 is DFQATT and CDR2 is SNEGSKA (reference sequence). Here the CDR3 reads CSARDWRPGLLEETQYF.

J is TRBJ2-5 and V is TRBV19; TCRdb's D call of TRBD2 is untestable without DNA. This CDR3 is built from 15 residues. Germline CDR1 LNHDA, CDR2 SQIVND (reference sequence). The CDR3 loop is CATLDGGGGQETQYF. Together with reference TRBV19 and TRBJ2-5, the CDR3 gives the full variable domain: DGGITQSPKYLFRKEGQNVTLSCEQNLNHDAMYWYRQDPGQGLRLIYYSQIVNDFQKGDIAEGYSVSREKKESFPLTVTSAQKNPTAFYLCATLDGGGGQETQYFGPGTRLLVL.

V usage is TRBV5-5 and J usage is TRBJ1-5. Germline CDR1 is SGHKS and CDR2 is YYEKEE (reference sequence). This CDR3 is 15 amino acids long. This chain's CDR3 is CASSLVMNSNQPQHF.

The CDR3 sequence: CASSYSPGQGADTQYF. V gene TRBV6-2 or TRBV6-3 combines with J gene TRBJ2-3; lacking DNA, the TRBD1 call made by TCRdb goes unchecked. This CDR3 region has 16 residues. Germline CDR1 is MNHEY and CDR2 is SVGEGT.

V gene TRBV4-2 combines with J gene TRBJ2-7; TCRdb indicates TRBD1, and absent DNA this call remains unverified. CDR1 is LGHNA and CDR2 is YNFKEQ in the germline V gene. The CDR3 runs to 16 residues. CDR3 protein: CASSQDLQGSPYEQYF.

The chain combines TRBV12-3 or TRBV12-4 with TRBJ2-7; TCRdb indicates TRBD1, and absent DNA this call remains unverified. There are 14 residues in the CDR3. CDR3 sequence reads: CASSPPDRDDEQYF.

The chain recombines TRBV20-1 with TRBJ1-5; TCRdb designates TRBD1, a call that cannot be tested without DNA. In germline, CDR1 is DFQATT, CDR2 SNEGSKA (reference sequence). This CDR3 comprises 14 residues. The CDR3 spells CSAKHPLSNQPQHF.

V is TRBV4-3 and J is TRBJ1-3. The length of the CDR3 is 13 residues. Germline assignment: CDR1 LGHNA and CDR2 YSLEER. The CDR3 region is CASSQVSGNTIYF.

J is TRBJ2-1 and V is TRBV27; lacking DNA, the TRBD1 call made by TCRdb goes unchecked. Per the germline V gene, CDR1 is MNHEY and CDR2 is SMNVEV (reference sequence). The CDR3 spans 14 residues. CDR3 loop: CASSQGQTYDEQFF.

The chain combines TRBV13 with TRBJ1-3. Germline CDR1 is PRHDT and CDR2 is FYEKMQ (reference sequence). This CDR3 is 14 amino acids long. The CDR3 reads CASSLRGQGNTIYF.

CDR3 sequence: CASSLVGVYDEQYF. The V and J genes are TRBV7-2 and TRBJ2-7; TCRdb's D gene call, TRBD1, goes unchecked for lack of DNA. This CDR3 region has 14 residues. Germline V gene sequence: CDR1 SGHTA, CDR2 FQGNSA.

The genes are TRBV6-5 and TRBJ2-2. Germline assignment: CDR1 MNHEY and CDR2 SVGAGI. The CDR3 extends over 11 amino acids. Here the CDR3 reads CASSATEELFF.

The V call is TRBV28, the J call TRBJ1-5. The germline V gene encodes CDR1 MDHEN and CDR2 SYDVKM. The CDR3 is 15 amino acids. The CDR3 loop is CASSLSQFASQPQHF. The full variable domain, completed using reference TRBV28 and TRBJ1-5, is DVKVTQSSRYLVKRTGEKVFLECVQDMDHENMFWYRQDPGLGLRLIYFSYDVKMKEKGDIPEGYSVSREKKERFSLILESASTNQTSMYLCASSLSQFASQPQHFGDGTRLSIL.

The chain joins TRBV5-1 to TRBJ2-2; TCRdb's D call, TRBD1, is unchecked because there is no DNA. The CDR3 is 15 amino acids. Germline CDR1 is SGHRS and CDR2 is YFSETQ. This CDR3 is CASSPQGWGTGELFF.

This rearrangement joins TRBV5-1 to TRBJ1-4; TCRdb designates TRBD1, a call that cannot be tested without DNA. The CDR3 extends over 16 amino acids. CDR1 and CDR2 from the germline V gene are SGHRS and YFSETQ. The CDR3 spells CASSLQGQGANEKLFF.

The chain recombines TRBV6-1 with TRBJ2-7; TCRdb picks TRBD1, but there is no DNA to check that call. CDR1 MNHNS and CDR2 SASEGT come from the germline V gene. The CDR3 spans 15 residues. The CDR3 loop reads CASRGPGQGRNEQYF.

The chain is built from TRBV5-1 and TRBJ1-3; TCRdb reports TRBD1, a call that lacks DNA to check it against. From germline, CDR1 is SGHRS and CDR2 YFSETQ. The CDR3 loop spans 21 amino acids. The CDR3 loop is CASSLGSGTGGFGSTGNTIYF. The entire variable domain, with the rest obtained from reference TRBV5-1 and TRBJ1-3, is as follows: KAGVTQTPRYLIKTRGQQVTLSCSPISGHRSVSWYQQTPGQGLQFLFEYFSETQRNKGNFPGRFSGRQFSNSRSEMNVSTLELGDSALYLCASSLGSGTGGFGSTGNTIYFGEGSWLTVV.

The V gene is TRBV24-1, the J gene TRBJ1-4. The CDR3 contains 13 residues. Germline CDR1 reads KGHDR; CDR2 reads SFDVKD. The CDR3 is CATRARGGEKLFF.

The rearrangement joins TRBV18 to TRBJ2-1; TCRdb designates TRBD2, a call that cannot be tested without DNA. Germline CDR1 reads KGHSH; CDR2 reads LQKENI. CDR3 length: 15 amino acids. CDR3 protein: CATGSGSSGENEQFF.

The chain links TRBV5-1 to TRBJ2-3; as DNA is missing, the TRBD2 call by TCRdb cannot be tested. This CDR3 comprises 20 residues. CDR1 is SGHRS and CDR2 is YFSETQ in the germline V gene. CDR3 in amino acids: CASGAARTSGGARLADTQYF.

The chain links TRBV4-2 to TRBJ2-2. Germline lookup yields CDR1 LGHNA and CDR2 YNFKEQ. The CDR3 is made up of 12 amino acids. This chain's CDR3 is CASSRYTGELFF.

The chain employs TRBV7-2 and TRBJ2-1; TCRdb's assignment of TRBD1 cannot be checked, as there is no DNA. The CDR3 extends over 16 amino acids. Germline loops: CDR1 SGHTA, CDR2 FQGNSA. CDR3 sequence reads: CASSLVGGIGYNEQFF.